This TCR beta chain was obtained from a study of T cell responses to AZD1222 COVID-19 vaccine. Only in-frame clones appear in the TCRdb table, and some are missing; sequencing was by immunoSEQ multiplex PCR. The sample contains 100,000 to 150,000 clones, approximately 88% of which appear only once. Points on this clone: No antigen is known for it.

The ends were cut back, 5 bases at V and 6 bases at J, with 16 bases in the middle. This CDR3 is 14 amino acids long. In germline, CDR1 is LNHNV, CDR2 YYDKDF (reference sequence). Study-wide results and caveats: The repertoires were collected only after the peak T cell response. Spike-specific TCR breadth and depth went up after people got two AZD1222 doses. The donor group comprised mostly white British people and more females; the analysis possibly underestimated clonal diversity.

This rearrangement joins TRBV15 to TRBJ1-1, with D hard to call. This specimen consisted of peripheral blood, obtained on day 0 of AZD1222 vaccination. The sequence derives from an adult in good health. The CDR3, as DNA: TGTGCCACCAGCGATACCGTAATATCCCCTGAAGCTTTCTTT. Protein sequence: CATSDTVISPEAFF.